This T cell receptor beta chain was sequenced for a study of read filtering for tumor transcriptome and immune sequencing. Study-wide background: By R-ISS, stages I, II and III held roughly 8, 16 and 7 patients.

The library was built from around 400 ng RNA with molecular barcoded adaptors for alpha/delta and beta/gamma chains. In TCRdb, the reads were re-called with MiXCR into one record per CDR3 protein. This repertoire shows approximately 20,000 distinct CDR3 sequences, roughly 13% found once; its top ten account for 60% to 80%. In regard to this clonotype: A much larger clone lies a single base off, so this may be a read error.

This CDR3 is built from 16 residues. CDR1 ENHRY and CDR2 SYGVKD come from the germline V gene. Sequencing input: a population of CD138-negative cells sorted from bone marrow. The chain employs TRBV10-3 and TRBJ1-5; a possible D gene is TRBD1 (6 bases). This clonotype originated in a donor aged 40 or over with multiple myeloma. CDR3 sequence reads: CAISESGRGSNQTQHF. CDR3 sequence (DNA): TGTGCCATCAGTGAGTCGGGCAGGGGATCCAATCAGACCCAGCATTTT.